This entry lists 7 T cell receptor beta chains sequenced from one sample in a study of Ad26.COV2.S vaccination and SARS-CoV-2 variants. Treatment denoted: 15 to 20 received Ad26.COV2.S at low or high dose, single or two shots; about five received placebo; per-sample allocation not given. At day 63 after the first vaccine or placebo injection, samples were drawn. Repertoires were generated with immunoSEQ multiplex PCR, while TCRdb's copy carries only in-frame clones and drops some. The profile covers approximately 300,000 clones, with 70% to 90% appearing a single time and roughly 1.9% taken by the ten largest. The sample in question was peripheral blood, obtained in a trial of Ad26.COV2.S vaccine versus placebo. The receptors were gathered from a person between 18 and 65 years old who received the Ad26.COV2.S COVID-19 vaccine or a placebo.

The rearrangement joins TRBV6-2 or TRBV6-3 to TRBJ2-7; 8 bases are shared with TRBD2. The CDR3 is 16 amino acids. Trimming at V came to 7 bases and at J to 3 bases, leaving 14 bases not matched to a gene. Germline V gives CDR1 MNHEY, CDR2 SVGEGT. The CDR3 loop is CASTPQGTSGFYEQYF. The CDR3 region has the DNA TGTGCCAGCACCCCTCAGGGAACTAGCGGCTTCTACGAGCAGTACTTC.

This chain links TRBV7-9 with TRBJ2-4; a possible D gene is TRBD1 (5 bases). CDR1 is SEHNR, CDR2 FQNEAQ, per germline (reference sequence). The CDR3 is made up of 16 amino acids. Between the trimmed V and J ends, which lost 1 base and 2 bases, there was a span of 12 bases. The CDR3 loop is CASSLGLGAPKNIQYF. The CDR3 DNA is TGTGCCAGCAGCTTAGGATTAGGGGCCCCCAAAAACATTCAGTACTTC.

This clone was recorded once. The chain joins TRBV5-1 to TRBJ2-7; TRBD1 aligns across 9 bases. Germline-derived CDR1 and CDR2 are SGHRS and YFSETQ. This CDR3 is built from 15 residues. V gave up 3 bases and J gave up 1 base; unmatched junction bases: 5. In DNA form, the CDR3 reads TGCGCCAGCAGCTGGGGACAGGGATTATCCTACGAGCAGTACTTC. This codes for CASSWGQGLSYEQYF.

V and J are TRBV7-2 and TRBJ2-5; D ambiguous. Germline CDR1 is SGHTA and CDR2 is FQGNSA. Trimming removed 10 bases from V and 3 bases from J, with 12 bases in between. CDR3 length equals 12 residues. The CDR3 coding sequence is TGTGCCACCTCTAGATGGGAAGAGACCCAGTACTTC. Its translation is CATSRWEETQYF.

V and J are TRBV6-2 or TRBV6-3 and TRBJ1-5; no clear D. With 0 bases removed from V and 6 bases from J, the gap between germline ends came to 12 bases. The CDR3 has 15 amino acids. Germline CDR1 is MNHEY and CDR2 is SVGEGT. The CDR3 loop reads CASSYSGVGGQPQHF. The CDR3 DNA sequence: TGTGCCAGCAGTTACTCGGGAGTAGGAGGTCAGCCCCAGCATTTT.

For the CDR3, the DNA is TGTGCCAGCAGCCAACAGGGGGCGATCATCCACGAGCAGTACTTC. Protein product: CASSQQGAIIHEQYF. The gene calls are TRBV7-2 and TRBJ2-7; 9 bases line up with TRBD1. The CDR3 sequence is 15 residues long. V trimming: 5 bases; J trimming: 5 bases; junction bases outside the gene matches: 10. CDR1 SGHTA and CDR2 FQGNSA come from the germline V gene.

DNA of the CDR3: TGTGCCAGCAGTTGGGGCACAGATACGCAGTATTTT. It encodes CASSWGTDTQYF. The chain links TRBV12-3 or TRBV12-4 to TRBJ2-3, with D unresolved. The CDR3 contains 12 residues. V was trimmed by 4 bases and J by 1 base, leaving 3 bases between them.